The 14 T cell receptor beta chains given below trace back to one sample, sequenced in a study of response to subunit inactivated influenza vaccine (dated by TCRdb to the late 2010s). Library method: RT-PCR. Sequencing took place on an Illumina HiSeq 2500. TCRdb trimmed public reads at Q25 via fastp, called clones via MiXCR and kept in-frame beta chains. CDR3 protein sequences are deduplicated, and each keeps its most common genes and DNA. The sample data list about 540,000 distinct CDR3 sequences, and roughly a quarter of these were observed just once. The ten largest make up 2.5% to 3% of the sample. The same sample was also studied in work on T cells expressing NK-cell markers. As the second publication notes: TCR beta cDNA libraries were prepared using 5'RACE template switching, which introduced a universal primer site and unique molecular identifiers.

The input for sequencing was CD4+ T cells sorted from PBMCs, taken 12 days after vaccination. All receptors derive from a man aged 50-60 years who received an inactivated influenza vaccine. Donor details come from another sample of the same person, matched by shared clones.

The chain has TRBV7-8 and TRBJ1-2; TRBD1 is a possible D gene (5 bases). CDR1 SGHVS and CDR2 FQNEAQ come from the germline V gene. V shed 1 base and J shed 6 bases, with 9 bases lying between them. This CDR3 is 13 amino acids long. The CDR3 loop is CASSLEWDHGYTF. CDR3 bases: TGTGCCAGCAGCTTAGAGTGGGACCATGGCTACACCTTC.

This clonotype occurred a few times. The chain couples TRBV7-6 to TRBJ1-4; D may be TRBD1 (5 bases). This CDR3 spans 16 amino acids. Deletions cut 6 bases from V and 3 bases from J, with 17 bases between. Germline CDR1 and CDR2: SGHVS and FNYEAQ. For the CDR3, the DNA is TGTGCCAGCAGTCGACAGCAGGGTGCGGCTAATGAAAAACTGTTTTTT. This gives the protein CASSRQQGAANEKLFF.

This clonotype has a count of ten or more. The chain carries TRBV10-3 and TRBJ2-7; 8 nucleotides agree with TRBD1. Germline V gives CDR1 ENHRY, CDR2 SYGVKD. J lost 2 bases, V lost 7 bases, and 10 bases had no gene match. The CDR3 loop spans 15 amino acids. The CDR3 bases are TGTGCCATCAAAACCCTGGACAGGGCACCCTACGAGCAGTACTTC. Encoded protein: CAIKTLDRAPYEQYF.

The genes are TRBV11-2 and TRBJ2-5; the D gene could be TRBD1 or TRBD2 (5 bases each). This CDR3 comprises 14 residues. Looked up from germline, CDR1 is SGHAT and CDR2 is FQNNGV. V was trimmed by 4 bases and J by 6 bases, leaving 15 bases between them. The CDR3, as DNA: TGTGCCAGCAGCTCCCCCACCGGGACCCAGACCCAGTACTTC. Residues: CASSSPTGTQTQYF.

The chain carries TRBV5-1 and TRBJ1-2, with D possibly TRBD1 on 5 matching bases. CDR3 length equals 13 residues. V was cut by 7 bases and J by 4 bases, with 14 bases left in between. The germline V gene encodes CDR1 SGHRS and CDR2 YFSETQ. CDR3 protein: CASGRGGGYGYTF. CDR3 DNA sequence: TGCGCCAGCGGCCGTGGGGGTGGCTATGGCTACACCTTC.

The genes are TRBV12-3 or TRBV12-4 and TRBJ2-5, with D uncertain. With 4 bases removed from V and 1 base from J, the gap between germline ends came to 7 bases. This CDR3 is built from 13 residues. The CDR3 loop is CASSSSLQETQYF. CDR3 coding DNA: TGTGCCAGCAGTTCCTCCCTCCAAGAGACCCAGTACTTC.

This sequence joins TRBV7-9 and TRBJ2-3, with D perhaps TRBD2 (5 bases). Germline values: CDR1 SEHNR, CDR2 FQNEAQ (reference sequence). Trimming stripped 5 bases from V and 0 bases from J, with 12 bases between. The CDR3 loop spans 15 amino acids. CDR3 amino acids: CASSVDLTSTDTQYF. Written as DNA, the CDR3 is TGTGCCAGCAGCGTGGACTTAACTAGCACAGATACGCAGTATTTT. Drawing the rest from reference TRBV7-9 and TRBJ2-3, the complete variable domain is DTGVSQNPRHKITKRGQNVTFRCDPISEHNRLYWYRQTLGQGPEFLTYFQNEAQLEKSRLLSDRFSAERPKGSFSTLEIQRTEQGDSAMYLCASSVDLTSTDTQYFGPGTRLTVL.

This clonotype was seen a handful of times. V usage is TRBV6-2 or TRBV6-3 and J usage is TRBJ2-7; 13 bases align to TRBD2. The V segment lost 6 bases and the J segment 2 bases; nucleotides outside the gene matches: 4. From germline, CDR1 is MNHEY and CDR2 SVGEGT. The CDR3 length is 15 residues. The CDR3 region has the DNA TGTGCCAGCAGCTGGACTAGCGGGGGACCCTACGAGCAGTACTTC. Translating gives CASSWTSGGPYEQYF.

Only a few counts were recorded for this clonotype. The J gene is TRBJ2-1, the V gene TRBV30; maybe TRBD1 (6 bases). There are 14 residues in the CDR3. CDR1 GTSNPN and CDR2 SVGIG come from the germline V gene (reference sequence). V was cut by 1 base and J by 8 bases, with 15 bases left in between. CDR3 region: CAWSGQGLLDEQFF. The CDR3 coding sequence is TGTGCCTGGAGTGGTCAGGGGCTTTTGGATGAGCAGTTCTTC.

This chain joins TRBV6-1 and TRBJ2-2; a weak D match, TRBD1 (5 bases). V gave up 11 bases and J gave up 2 bases, with 12 bases separating them. This CDR3 has 13 residues. Germline V gene sequence: CDR1 MNHNS, CDR2 SASEGT. The CDR3 DNA follows: TGTGCCGTTCGACAGTCCAACACCGGGGAGCTGTTTTTT. It specifies CAVRQSNTGELFF.

CDR3 sequence (DNA): TGTGCCAGCAGTTTACCGGGGGTACAGACCCAGTACTTC. Encoded protein: CASSLPGVQTQYF. This sequence joins TRBV28 and TRBJ2-5, with D maybe TRBD2 (6 bases). V was clipped by 2 bases and J by 6 bases, with 10 bases between them. The germline V gene has CDR1 MDHEN and CDR2 SYDVKM. This CDR3 comprises 13 residues.

The chain employs TRBV18 and TRBJ1-1; D perhaps matches TRBD1 (5 bases). The V gene's germline CDR1 is KGHSH and CDR2 LQKENI. The CDR3 has 14 amino acids. Trimming removed 4 bases at V and 2 bases at J, with 11 bases between. This CDR3 is CASSHGTDNTEAFF. CDR3 bases: TGTGCCAGCTCACACGGGACGGACAACACTGAAGCTTTCTTT.

This chain joins TRBV29-1 and TRBJ2-3; D perhaps matches TRBD2 (5 bases). This CDR3 spans 15 amino acids. Trimming removed 4 bases at V and 1 base at J, with 15 bases between. Per the germline V gene, CDR1 is SQVTM and CDR2 is ANQGSEA. The CDR3 loop is CSVVFFGGRTDTQYF. The CDR3 DNA sequence: TGCAGCGTTGTCTTCTTCGGCGGGCGCACAGATACGCAGTATTTT.

This chain joins TRBV5-5 and TRBJ2-1; unclear D gene. The germline V and J ends were trimmed by 4 bases and 9 bases, with 23 bases remaining between them. In germline, CDR1 is SGHKS, CDR2 YYEKEE (reference sequence). The CDR3 contains 16 residues. CDR3 in amino acids: CASSILRSPRMSEQFF. The CDR3 nucleotides read TGTGCCAGCAGCATACTACGGAGCCCCCGAATGAGTGAGCAGTTCTTC.